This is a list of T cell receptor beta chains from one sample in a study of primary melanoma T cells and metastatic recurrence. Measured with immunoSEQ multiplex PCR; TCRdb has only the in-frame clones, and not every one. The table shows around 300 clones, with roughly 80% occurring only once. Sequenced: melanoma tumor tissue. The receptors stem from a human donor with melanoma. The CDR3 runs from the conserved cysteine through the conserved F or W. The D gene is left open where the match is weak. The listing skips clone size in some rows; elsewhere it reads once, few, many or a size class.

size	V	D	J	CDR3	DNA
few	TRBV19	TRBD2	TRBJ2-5	CASRPGRGQQETQYF	TGTGCCAGTAGACCGGGGAGGGGTCAACAAGAGACCCAGTACTTC
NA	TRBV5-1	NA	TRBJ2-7	CASSLGAGSYEQYF	TGCGCCAGCAGCTTGGGCGCCGGAAGTTACGAGCAGTACTTC
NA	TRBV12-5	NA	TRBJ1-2	CASGRGHQGENGYTF	TGTGCTAGTGGCCGGGGCCACCAAGGTGAGAATGGCTACACCTTC
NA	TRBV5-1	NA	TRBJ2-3	CASNSLGFTDTQYF	TGCGCCAGCAACTCTTTAGGGTTCACAGATACGCAGTATTTT
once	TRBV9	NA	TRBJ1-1	CASRSLAGLNTEAFF	TGTGCCAGCAGATCCCTGGCAGGTCTTAACACTGAAGCTTTCTTT
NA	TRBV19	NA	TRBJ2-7	CASSMTPYEQYF	TGTGCCAGTAGTATGACACCCTACGAGCAGTACTTC
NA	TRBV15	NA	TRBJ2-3	CATSRGYTYTDTQYF	TGTGCCACCAGCAGAGGGTACACCTACACAGATACGCAGTATTTT
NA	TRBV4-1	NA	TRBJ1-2	CASSQDREWSYGYTF	TGCGCCAGCAGCCAAGACCGGGAGTGGAGCTATGGCTACACCTTC
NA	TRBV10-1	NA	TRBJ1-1	CASSEQPDTEAFF	TGCGCCAGCAGTGAGCAACCCGACACTGAAGCTTTCTTT
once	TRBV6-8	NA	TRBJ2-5	CANRDRQETQYF	TGTGCCAACAGAGACAGACAAGAGACCCAGTACTTC
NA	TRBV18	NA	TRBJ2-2	CASSPRGPDTGELFF	TGTGCCAGCTCACCACGGGGGCCCGACACCGGGGAGCTGTTTTTT